Each of the 24 T cell receptor beta chains below was sequenced from the same sample in a study of T cell clonotyping in hematopoietic cell transplantation. Produced via immunoSEQ multiplex PCR; TCRdb's table is partial and in-frame only. The profile shows about 5,100 clones, around 32% of them singletons. Time point of the sample: recipient sample about 28 days before transplant, after cytoreduction. Source: peripheral blood mononuclear cells, taken before stem cell transplant. These receptors originate from a middle-aged man with myelofibrosis. Some clones in this sample may be carry-over from other donors' samples.

This clone was seen just once. The chain recombines TRBV6-1 with TRBJ1-4; 7 positions agree with TRBD1. CDR3 length: 16 amino acids. With V trimmed by 3 bases and J by 0 bases, 4 bases remained unmatched. The germline CDR1 and CDR2 sequences are MNHNS and SASEGT. CDR3 sequence: CASSDRGTATNEKLFF. CDR3 nucleotides: TGTGCCAGCAGTGACAGGGGGACTGCAACTAATGAAAAACTGTTTTTT.

This chain uses TRBV5-6 with TRBJ1-1; no firm D call. Germline CDR1 and CDR2: SGHDT and YYEEEE. V was cut by 3 bases and J by 0 bases, with 9 bases left in between. CDR3 length: 14 residues. The CDR3 nucleotides are TGTGCCAGCAGCTATCAAGCAGTGAACACTGAAGCTTTCTTT. It yields the protein CASSYQAVNTEAFF.

The chain has TRBV6-1 and TRBJ1-1, with 8 bases matching TRBD1. V shed 6 bases, J shed 3 bases, and the junction held 6 bases outside the gene matches. Germline assignment: CDR1 MNHNS and CDR2 SASEGT. This CDR3 contains 14 residues. This CDR3 reads CASRDREGYTEAFF. CDR3 nucleotide sequence: TGTGCCAGCAGGGACAGGGAAGGATACACTGAAGCTTTCTTT.

In this sample, this clone turned up a few times. The rearrangement uses TRBV30 and TRBJ2-6, with 10 bases that match TRBD1. Germline V gives CDR1 GTSNPN, CDR2 SVGIG (reference sequence). The CDR3 contains 16 residues. J gave up 0 bases and V 3 bases, and 2 bases lay outside the gene matches. DNA for the CDR3: TGTGCCTGGAGCCGGACAGGGGGCTCTGGGGCCAACGTCCTGACTTTC. This sequence encodes CAWSRTGGSGANVLTF.

This clone appeared a few times. The rearrangement uses TRBV29-1 and TRBJ1-2; 9 bases fit TRBD1. The V gene end was trimmed by 7 bases and the J gene end by 4 bases; junction bases not matched to a gene: 7. CDR3 length: 13 amino acids. Germline V CDR1 and CDR2: SQVTM, ANQGSEA. The CDR3 loop is CSASGQGAYGYTF. CDR3 in DNA: TGCAGCGCCTCGGGACAGGGCGCCTATGGCTACACCTTC.

This clone was detected only a few times. This chain links TRBV25-1 with TRBJ1-1; 8 bases are a match to TRBD1. With 4 bases clipped from V and 11 bases from J, the junction kept 18 bases outside the gene matches. CDR1 and CDR2 (germline): MGHDK, SYGVNS. This CDR3 is 16 amino acids long. The CDR3: CASSGGSETGAIMAFF. For the CDR3, the DNA is TGTGCCAGCAGTGGGGGGTCAGAGACAGGGGCTATAATGGCTTTCTTT.

The chain carries TRBV6-5 and TRBJ2-7; 10 positions agree with TRBD1. V lost 5 bases and J lost 2; bases outside the gene matches: 6. Germline V gene sequence: CDR1 MNHEY, CDR2 SVGAGI. The CDR3 loop spans 15 amino acids. CDR3 protein: CASSVTGTGAYEQYF. DNA for the CDR3: TGTGCCAGCAGTGTAACCGGGACAGGGGCCTACGAGCAGTACTTC.

The rearrangement uses TRBV6-1 and TRBJ2-5; 8 nucleotides align to TRBD2. Germline values: CDR1 MNHNS, CDR2 SASEGT. This CDR3 contains 15 residues. The trim removed 2 bases at V and 0 bases at J, leaving 2 bases unmatched. This CDR3 is CASSELAGNQETQYF. For the CDR3, the DNA is TGTGCCAGCAGTGAATTAGCGGGGAACCAAGAGACCCAGTACTTC.

The sample holds a few counts of this clone. This chain joins TRBV6-4 and TRBJ2-7; 8 bases align to TRBD1. The V gene's germline CDR1 is MRHNA and CDR2 SNTAGT. This CDR3 has 12 amino acids. The trim removed 6 bases at V and 5 bases at J, leaving 3 bases unmatched. CDR3 nucleotide sequence: TGTGCCAGCAGGACAGGGGATGACGAGCAGTACTTC. Residues: CASRTGDDEQYF.

This clone was seen more than once but under ten times. This chain links TRBV25-1 with TRBJ2-4, with D possibly called TRBD1 or TRBD2 (6 bases each). CDR1 is MGHDK, CDR2 SYGVNS, per germline. Trimming took 3 bases from V and 6 from J, leaving 12 bases between them. CDR3 length: 14 amino acids. CDR3: CASSDVRGGNIQYF. In nucleotides, the CDR3 is TGTGCCAGCAGTGATGTCAGGGGAGGAAACATTCAGTACTTC.

This clone was found a few times. This rearrangement joins TRBV19 to TRBJ2-7; weak D call: TRBD2 (5 bases). The V gene's germline CDR1 is LNHDA and CDR2 SQIVND (reference sequence). The CDR3 runs to 11 residues. V shed 6 bases and J shed 7 bases, with 10 bases lying between them. CDR3 DNA sequence: TGTGCCAGTAGCTCACGCGGGGAGCAGTACTTC. The encoded protein is CASSSRGEQYF.

This clone was seen only once. The V gene is TRBV5-6, the J gene TRBJ2-1; D is uncertain. V dropped 2 bases and J dropped 5 bases, with 8 bases sitting between them. Germline V gene lookup returns CDR1 SGHDT and CDR2 YYEEEE. This CDR3 contains 13 residues. CDR3 coding DNA: TGTGCCAGCAGCTTCAGTCCGAACAATGAGCAGTTCTTC. Translation: CASSFSPNNEQFF.

This clone was seen a handful of times. The J gene is TRBJ2-7, the V gene TRBV6-5; TRBD1 matches at 8 bases. CDR1 is MNHEY and CDR2 is SVGAGI in the germline V gene. With V trimmed by 0 bases and J by 3 bases, 1 base remained unmatched. CDR3 size: 14 residues. This CDR3 is CASSYSGQGYEQYF. CDR3 nucleotide sequence: TGTGCCAGCAGTTACTCCGGACAGGGCTACGAGCAGTACTTC.

The chain couples TRBV29-1 to TRBJ1-2, with a possible D match to TRBD1 (6 bases). Looked up from germline, CDR1 is SQVTM and CDR2 is ANQGSEA. The CDR3 extends over 12 amino acids. CDR3 nucleotides: TGCGCCGGGCAGGGGTTGCACTATGGCTACACCTTC. Residues: CAGQGLHYGYTF. The full variable domain, rest sourced from reference TRBV29-1 and TRBJ1-2, is SAVISQKPSRDICQRGTSLTIQCQVDSQVTMMFWYRQQPGQSLTLIATANQGSEATYESGFVIDKFPISRPNLTFSTLTVSNMSPEDSSIYLCAGQGLHYGYTFGSGTRLTVV.

CDR3 region: CSVEGQENTIYF. DNA of the CDR3: TGCAGCGTTGAAGGTCAGGAGAACACCATATATTTT. The chain recombines TRBV29-1 with TRBJ1-3, with D uncertain. This CDR3 is built from 12 residues. Between the trimmed V and J ends, which lost 1 base and 7 bases, there was a span of 8 bases. Germline V lookup: CDR1 SQVTM, CDR2 ANQGSEA.

The V gene is TRBV29-1, the J gene TRBJ2-3; D remains unclear. This CDR3 spans 11 amino acids. Germline CDR1 reads SQVTM; CDR2 reads ANQGSEA. The CDR3 coding sequence is TGCACGTGTAGGGCTGGGGATACGCAGTATTTT. Its translation is CTCRAGDTQYF.

J is TRBJ1-5 and V is TRBV2; weak D call: TRBD1 (5 bases). CDR3 length: 14 residues. From germline, CDR1 is SNHLY and CDR2 FYNNEI. V lost 4 bases to trimming and J lost 6 bases, with 13 bases between them. CDR3 bases: TGTGCCAGCAGTGGTTACACCGGGACTCAGCCCCAGCATTTT. This sequence encodes CASSGYTGTQPQHF.

CDR3 DNA sequence: TGTGCCTGGAGTAGGGGGCGCCCGGGAGATAGGACAGATACGCAGTATTTT. Translating it yields CAWSRGRPGDRTDTQYF. This chain uses TRBV30 with TRBJ2-3, with D possibly TRBD1 on 7 matching bases. V was trimmed by 2 bases and J by 3 bases, leaving 21 bases between them. This CDR3 contains 17 residues. Germline CDR1 reads GTSNPN; CDR2 reads SVGIG (reference sequence).

The CDR3 nucleotides are TGTGCCTGGGACAGGAGTAGGGCATGGACTGAAGCTTTCTTT. This gives the protein CAWDRSRAWTEAFF. This sequence joins TRBV30 and TRBJ1-1, with D possibly being TRBD1 (6 bases). Germline loops: CDR1 GTSNPN, CDR2 SVGIG (reference sequence). Trimming removed 5 bases from V and 5 bases from J, with 18 bases in between. The CDR3 is 14 residues long. Using reference TRBV30 and TRBJ1-1 for the parts outside the CDR3, the full variable domain is SQTIHQWPATLVQPVGSPLSLECTVEGTSNPNLYWYRQAAGRGLQLLFYSVGIGQISSEVPQNLSASRPQDRQFILSSKKLLLSDSGFYLCAWDRSRAWTEAFFGQGTRLTVV.

The chain recombines TRBV5-6 with TRBJ2-7, with D perhaps matching TRBD2 (6 bases). This CDR3 is 14 amino acids long. Germline CDR1 is SGHDT and CDR2 is YYEEEE. V lost 1 base, J lost 5 bases, and 13 bases lay in between. The CDR3 DNA reads as TGTGCCAGCAGCTTGTGGGGGGAGGAAGACGAGCAGTACTTC. This gives the protein CASSLWGEEDEQYF. Looking up the rest from reference TRBV5-6 and TRBJ2-7 gives the full variable domain: DAGVTQSPTHLIKTRGQQVTLRCSPKSGHDTVSWYQQALGQGPQFIFQYYEEEERQRGNFPDRFSGHQFPNYSSELNVNALLLGDSALYLCASSLWGEEDEQYFGPGTRLTVT.

This clone was observed a handful of times. J is TRBJ1-2 and V is TRBV29-1, with TRBD1 matching 9 bases. The trim removed 5 bases at V and 4 bases at J, leaving 5 bases unmatched. In germline, CDR1 is SQVTM, CDR2 ANQGSEA. CDR3 size: 13 residues. The CDR3 coding sequence is TGCAGCGTTTCGGCGGGACAGGGCTATGGCTACACCTTC. It encodes CSVSAGQGYGYTF.

The chain uses TRBV30 and TRBJ2-1; 9 bases fit TRBD2. The CDR3 is 19 residues long. Germline V gene lookup returns CDR1 GTSNPN and CDR2 SVGIG (reference sequence). Unmatched junction bases numbered 22, after V lost 4 bases and J lost 6 bases. CDR3 coding DNA: TGTGCCTGGAACGAGGGATGGCTAGCGGGACCGCTCGATGGCAATGAGCAGTTCTTC. This sequence encodes CAWNEGWLAGPLDGNEQFF. Together with reference TRBV30 and TRBJ2-1, the CDR3 gives the full variable domain: SQTIHQWPATLVQPVGSPLSLECTVEGTSNPNLYWYRQAAGRGLQLLFYSVGIGQISSEVPQNLSASRPQDRQFILSSKKLLLSDSGFYLCAWNEGWLAGPLDGNEQFFGPGTRLTVL.

This clone is large by share. The chain recombines TRBV19 with TRBJ2-5; D might be TRBD2 (6 bases). The CDR3 is made up of 13 amino acids. From germline, CDR1 is LNHDA and CDR2 SQIVND (reference sequence). Trimming shortened V by 4 bases and J by 2 bases, and 8 bases separated the two germline ends. This CDR3 reads CASSRDFQETQYF. DNA of the CDR3: TGTGCCAGTAGTAGGGACTTTCAAGAGACCCAGTACTTC.

Only a few counts were recorded for this clone. V gene TRBV4-1 combines with J gene TRBJ1-5; D unclear. The CDR3 sequence is 15 residues long. Germline loops: CDR1 MGHRA, CDR2 YSYEKL. V lost 1 base, J lost 0 bases, and 7 bases lay in between. The chain's CDR3 is CASSQVTYSNQPQHF. CDR3 nucleotide sequence: TGCGCCAGCAGCCAAGTCACTTATAGCAATCAGCCCCAGCATTTT.